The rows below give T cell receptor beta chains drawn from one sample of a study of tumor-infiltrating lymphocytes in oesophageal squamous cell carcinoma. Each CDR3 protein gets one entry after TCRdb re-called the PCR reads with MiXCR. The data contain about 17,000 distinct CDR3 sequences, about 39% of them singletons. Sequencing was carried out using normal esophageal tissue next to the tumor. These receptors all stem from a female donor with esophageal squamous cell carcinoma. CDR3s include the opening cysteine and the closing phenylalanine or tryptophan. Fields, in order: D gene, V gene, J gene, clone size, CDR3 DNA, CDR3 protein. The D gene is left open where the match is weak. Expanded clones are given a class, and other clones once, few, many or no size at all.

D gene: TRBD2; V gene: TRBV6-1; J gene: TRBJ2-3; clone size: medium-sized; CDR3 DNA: TGTGCCAGCATAGGACTAGCTCGCCACACAGATACGCAGTATTTT; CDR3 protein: CASIGLARHTDTQYF
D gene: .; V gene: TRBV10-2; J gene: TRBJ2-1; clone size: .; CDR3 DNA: TGCGCCAGCAGTGAGGACAGGGGAGGCGGGAGTTCCTACAATGAGCAGTTCTTC; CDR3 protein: CASSEDRGGGSSYNEQFF
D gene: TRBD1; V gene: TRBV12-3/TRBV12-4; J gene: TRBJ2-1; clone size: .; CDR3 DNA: TGTGCCAGCACCCGGGGACAGCTCCAGCCCCAGTTCTTC; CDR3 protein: CASTRGQLQPQFF
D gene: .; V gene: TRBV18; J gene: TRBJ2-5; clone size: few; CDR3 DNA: TGTGCCAGCTCACCGAGAAGAAACCAGTACCAAGAGACCCAGTACTTC; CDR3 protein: CASSPRRNQYQETQYF
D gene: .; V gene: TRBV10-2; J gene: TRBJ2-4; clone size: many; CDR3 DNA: TGCGCCAGCAGTGAGCTTCAGACAAACATTCAGTACTTC; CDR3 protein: CASSELQTNIQYF
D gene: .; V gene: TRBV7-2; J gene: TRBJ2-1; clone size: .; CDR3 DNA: TGTGCCAGCAGCACGCAATCACCGTGGGAACAACGACCCTTCAATGAGCAGTTCTTC; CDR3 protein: CASSTQSPWEQRPFNEQFF
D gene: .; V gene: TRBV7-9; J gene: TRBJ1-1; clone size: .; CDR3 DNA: TGTGCCAGCAGCTTACTAGGTTATTCTTTCTTT; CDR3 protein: CASSLLGYSFF
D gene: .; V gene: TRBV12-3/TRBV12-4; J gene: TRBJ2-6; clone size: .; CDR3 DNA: TGTGCCAGCAGTCTGCGGAGCTCTGGGGCCAACGTCCTGACTTTC; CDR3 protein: CASSLRSSGANVLTF
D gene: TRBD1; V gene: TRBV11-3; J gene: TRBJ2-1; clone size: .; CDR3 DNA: TGTGCCAGCAGCCTCAGGACAGGGTACAATGAGCAGTTCTTC; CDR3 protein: CASSLRTGYNEQFF
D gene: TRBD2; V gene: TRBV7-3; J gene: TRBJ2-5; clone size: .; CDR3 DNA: TGTGCCAGCAGCTTGAGGACTAGCGGGAGGGCCGGTACGGAGACCCAGTACTTC; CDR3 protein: CASSLRTSGRAGTETQYF
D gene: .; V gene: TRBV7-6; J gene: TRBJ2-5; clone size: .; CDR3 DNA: TGTGCCAGCAGCATCTATCGCGGGGAGCAGTACTTC; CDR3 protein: CASSIYRGEQYF
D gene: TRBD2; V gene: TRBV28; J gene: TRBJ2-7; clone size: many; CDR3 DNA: TGTGCCAGCAGTTTAGGGTTTCGGCTAGCGGGGGGTATCTCCTACGAGCAGTACTTC; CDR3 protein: CASSLGFRLAGGISYEQYF
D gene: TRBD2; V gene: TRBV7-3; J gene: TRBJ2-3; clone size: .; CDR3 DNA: TGTGCCAGCAGCTTGACTAGCTATGGGACAGATACGCAGTATTTT; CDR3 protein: CASSLTSYGTDTQYF
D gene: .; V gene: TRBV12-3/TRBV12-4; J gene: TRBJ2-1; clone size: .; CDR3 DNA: TGTGCCAGCAGCTTGATAGGTCTAGCCAACAATGAGCAGTTCTTC; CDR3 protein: CASSLIGLANNEQFF
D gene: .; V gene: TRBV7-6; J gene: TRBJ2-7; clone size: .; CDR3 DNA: TGTGCCAGCAGCTTAACAGGACCCTCCTACGAGCAGTACTTC; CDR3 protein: CASSLTGPSYEQYF
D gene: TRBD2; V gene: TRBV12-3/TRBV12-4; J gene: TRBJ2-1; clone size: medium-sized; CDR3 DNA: TGTGCCAGCCGGGGAGGGTCCTACAATGAGCAGTTCTTC; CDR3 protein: CASRGGSYNEQFF
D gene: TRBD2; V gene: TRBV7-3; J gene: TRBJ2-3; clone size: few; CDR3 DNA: TGTGCCAGCAGCACGGGGGGGTGGACAGATACGCAGTATTTT; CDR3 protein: CASSTGGWTDTQYF
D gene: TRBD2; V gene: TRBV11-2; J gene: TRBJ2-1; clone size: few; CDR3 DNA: TGTGCCAGCAGCTTATACCGACTAGCGGGCTCATCGGAAGCAGGGGAGCAGTTCTTC; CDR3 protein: CASSLYRLAGSSEAGEQFF
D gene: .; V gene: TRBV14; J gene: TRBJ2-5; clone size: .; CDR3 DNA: TGTGCCAGCAGCCAAGATGTTAGGACAGGGAGGGAGCAGTACTTC; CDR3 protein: CASSQDVRTGREQYF
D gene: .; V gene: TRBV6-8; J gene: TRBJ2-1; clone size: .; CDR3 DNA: TGTGCCAGCAGTTACCCATGGACAAATGAGCAGTTCTTC; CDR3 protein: CASSYPWTNEQFF
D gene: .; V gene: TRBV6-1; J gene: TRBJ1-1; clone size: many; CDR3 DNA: TGTGCCAGCAGTGAATTTAGGGTTTACACTGAAGCTTTCTTT; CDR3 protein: CASSEFRVYTEAFF
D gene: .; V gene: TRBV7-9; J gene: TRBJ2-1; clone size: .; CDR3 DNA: TGTGCCAGCAGCTTAATCACAGGGACCGGGGAGCTGTACTTC; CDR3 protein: CASSLITGTGELYF
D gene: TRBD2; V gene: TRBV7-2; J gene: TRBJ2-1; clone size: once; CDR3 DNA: TGTGCCAGCAGCTTAGGGGCGGGAGTTCGGTCCTACGAGCAGTTCTTC; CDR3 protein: CASSLGAGVRSYEQFF
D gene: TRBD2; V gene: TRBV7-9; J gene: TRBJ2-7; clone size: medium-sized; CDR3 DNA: TGTGCCAGCAGCTTGACTAGCCGATCCTACGAGCAGTACTTC; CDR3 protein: CASSLTSRSYEQYF
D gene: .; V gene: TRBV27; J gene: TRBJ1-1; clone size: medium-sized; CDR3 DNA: TGTGCCAGCAGTTTATTCAGGGGCACTGAAGCTTTCTTT; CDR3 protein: CASSLFRGTEAFF
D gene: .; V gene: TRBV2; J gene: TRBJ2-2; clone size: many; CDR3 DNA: TGTGCCAGCAGTGAGGACGGCCCGAACACCGGGGAGCTGTTTTTT; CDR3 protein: CASSEDGPNTGELFF
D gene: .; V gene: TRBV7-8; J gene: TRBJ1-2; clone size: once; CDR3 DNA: TGTGCCAGCAGCTCCGGTGGGATTAGGGAAATCTATGGCTACACCTTC; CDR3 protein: CASSSGGIREIYGYTF
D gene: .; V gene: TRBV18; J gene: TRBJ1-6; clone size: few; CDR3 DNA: TGTGCCAGCTCACCAGCGGCTGGAAACAATTCACCCCTCCACTTT; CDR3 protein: CASSPAAGNNSPLHF